A selection of T cell receptor beta chains follows, all from one sample in a study of identical twins. A single record per CDR3 protein comes from TCRdb applying MiXCR to the 5' RACE reads. The sample has 450,000 or so distinct CDR3 sequences, 20% to 25% seen once. The same data also contributed to another study, on T cells expressing NK-cell markers.

The sample was CD4+ T cells sorted from blood. Receptors were obtained from a woman aged 18-35 years in good health. The CDR3 runs from the conserved cysteine through the conserved F or W. D genes are given only for firm matches. Rows may omit the clone size; those that give it use once, few, many or a size class.

J gene: TRBJ2-1
D gene: TRBD2
V gene: TRBV10-1
clone size: -
CDR3 protein: CATQDSGFSYNEQFF
CDR3 DNA: TGCGCCACCCAGGATAGCGGGTTCTCCTACAATGAGCAGTTCTTC

J gene: TRBJ1-1
D gene: TRBD1
V gene: TRBV5-1
clone size: -
CDR3 protein: CASSREAQGTEAFF
CDR3 DNA: TGCGCCAGCAGCCGCGAAGCACAGGGGACTGAAGCTTTCTTT

J gene: TRBJ2-7
D gene: -
V gene: TRBV20-1
clone size: -
CDR3 protein: CSAAGPTSHEQYF
CDR3 DNA: TGCAGTGCAGCAGGACCGACATCCCACGAGCAGTACTTC

J gene: TRBJ2-7
D gene: -
V gene: TRBV30
clone size: once
CDR3 protein: CAWSLSREQYF
CDR3 DNA: TGTGCCTGGAGTCTATCGCGCGAGCAGTACTTC

J gene: TRBJ2-1
D gene: -
V gene: TRBV12-3/TRBV12-4
clone size: once
CDR3 protein: CASSFYIDGGNEQFF
CDR3 DNA: TGTGCCAGCAGTTTCTACATTGATGGGGGGAATGAGCAGTTCTTC

J gene: TRBJ2-2
D gene: -
V gene: TRBV6-5
clone size: -
CDR3 protein: CASSYPGDTGELFF
CDR3 DNA: TGTGCCAGCAGTTACCCAGGGGACACCGGGGAGCTGTTTTTT

J gene: TRBJ2-1
D gene: TRBD1
V gene: TRBV5-1
clone size: many
CDR3 protein: CASSLGGENEQFF
CDR3 DNA: TGCGCCAGCAGCTTAGGGGGCGAAAATGAGCAGTTCTTC

J gene: TRBJ2-3
D gene: -
V gene: TRBV7-9
clone size: -
CDR3 protein: CASSTSARTDTQYF
CDR3 DNA: TGTGCCAGCAGCACCTCGGCGCGCACAGATACGCAGTATTTT

J gene: TRBJ2-1
D gene: TRBD2
V gene: TRBV29-1
clone size: -
CDR3 protein: CSVSREVNEQFF
CDR3 DNA: TGCAGCGTCTCGCGGGAGGTTAATGAGCAGTTCTTC

J gene: TRBJ1-1
D gene: TRBD1
V gene: TRBV5-1
clone size: -
CDR3 protein: CASSFAGGGGTEAFF
CDR3 DNA: TGCGCCAGCAGCTTCGCAGGGGGTGGAGGCACTGAAGCTTTCTTT

J gene: TRBJ2-7
D gene: TRBD2
V gene: TRBV5-1
clone size: -
CDR3 protein: CASSLVGRGKGSYEQYF
CDR3 DNA: TGCGCCAGCAGCTTGGTAGGGAGGGGAAAGGGAAGCTACGAGCAGTACTTC

J gene: TRBJ1-5
D gene: -
V gene: TRBV30
clone size: -
CDR3 protein: CAWAGYGNQPQHF
CDR3 DNA: TGTGCCTGGGCCGGGTATGGCAATCAGCCCCAGCATTTT

J gene: TRBJ2-3
D gene: -
V gene: TRBV7-3
clone size: -
CDR3 protein: CASSLGSLGDTQYF
CDR3 DNA: TGTGCCAGCAGCTTGGGATCTCTCGGGGATACGCAGTATTTT

J gene: TRBJ1-2
D gene: -
V gene: TRBV5-1
clone size: -
CDR3 protein: CASSPADSSYGYTF
CDR3 DNA: TGCGCCAGCAGCCCGGCGGACAGCTCTTATGGCTACACCTTC

J gene: TRBJ2-3
D gene: -
V gene: TRBV5-1
clone size: -
CDR3 protein: CASSLAVTSFSDTQYF
CDR3 DNA: TGCGCCAGCAGCTTGGCCGTGACTAGTTTTTCAGATACGCAGTATTTT

J gene: TRBJ2-1
D gene: -
V gene: TRBV6-6
clone size: few
CDR3 protein: CASTPGEYNEQFF
CDR3 DNA: TGTGCCAGCACTCCCGGGGAATACAATGAGCAGTTCTTC

J gene: TRBJ1-6
D gene: TRBD1
V gene: TRBV20-1
clone size: once
CDR3 protein: CSASWGDRGNSPLHF
CDR3 DNA: TGCAGTGCTAGTTGGGGGGACAGGGGTAATTCACCCCTCCACTTT